This TCR beta chain was observed in a study of PD-1 blockade in classical Hodgkin lymphoma. Overall study results and limits: The study reported lower baseline TCR diversity in newly diagnosed patients than in healthy donors.

Each of the patients experienced relapse following autologous stem cell transplantation, and their brentuximab vedotin exposure differed. Clones were sequenced by immunoSEQ multiplex PCR, and TCRdb holds only the in-frame ones, with some missing. The data show 35,000 to 45,000 clones, 69% seen once. Per germline, CDR1 GTSNPN and CDR2 SVGIG (reference sequence). The germline V and J ends were trimmed by 4 bases and 6 bases, with 17 bases remaining between them. This CDR3 comprises 14 residues. Regarding this clone: Antigen specificity is unknown.

The chain is built from TRBV30 and TRBJ2-3, with D perhaps given as TRBD1 or TRBD2 (5 bases each). Sequencing was performed on peripheral blood mononuclear cells (PBMCs), taken before the second cycle of nivolumab. This clonotype originated in a human donor with classical Hodgkin lymphoma. The CDR3 sequence is CAWIRNRDQDTQYF. In nucleotides, the CDR3 is TGTGCCTGGATCCGAAACCGGGACCAGGATACGCAGTATTTT.